This T cell receptor beta chain was captured in a study of cytomegalovirus exposure and HLA in healthy donors. Whole-study results and caveats: Judged likely to be a sequencing artifact was a cluster of highly shared sequence variants. Cytomegalovirus status was reportedly diagnosed by the classifier with high sensitivity and specificity. An analysis was carried out at a later point. It showed that HLA-associated TCR beta chains were more clonally expanded than equally common non-associated chains. The authors enumerated over 150 TCR beta chains as linked to cytomegalovirus.

V was clipped by 0 bases and J by 6 bases; unmatched bases: 1. CDR1 is MNHEY and CDR2 is SVGAGI in the germline V gene. The CDR3 has 14 amino acids. The PCR contained 60 Vbeta and 13 Jbeta primers. Clones were sequenced by immunoSEQ multiplex PCR, and TCRdb holds only the in-frame ones, with some missing. Of fewer than 200,000 clones detected, over 75% appear once; the ten largest clones hold more than 2%. Comment on this clone: Its antigen is currently unknown.

The V gene is TRBV6-5, the J gene TRBJ2-2; TRBD1 matches at 7 bases. The sequence was obtained from a man in his sixties in good health and CMV-seronegative. Sequencing was carried out using PBMCs. The DNA for the CDR3 is TGTGCCAGCAGTTACTCAACAGGGGCCGGGGAGCTGTTTTTT. This translates into CASSYSTGAGELFF.